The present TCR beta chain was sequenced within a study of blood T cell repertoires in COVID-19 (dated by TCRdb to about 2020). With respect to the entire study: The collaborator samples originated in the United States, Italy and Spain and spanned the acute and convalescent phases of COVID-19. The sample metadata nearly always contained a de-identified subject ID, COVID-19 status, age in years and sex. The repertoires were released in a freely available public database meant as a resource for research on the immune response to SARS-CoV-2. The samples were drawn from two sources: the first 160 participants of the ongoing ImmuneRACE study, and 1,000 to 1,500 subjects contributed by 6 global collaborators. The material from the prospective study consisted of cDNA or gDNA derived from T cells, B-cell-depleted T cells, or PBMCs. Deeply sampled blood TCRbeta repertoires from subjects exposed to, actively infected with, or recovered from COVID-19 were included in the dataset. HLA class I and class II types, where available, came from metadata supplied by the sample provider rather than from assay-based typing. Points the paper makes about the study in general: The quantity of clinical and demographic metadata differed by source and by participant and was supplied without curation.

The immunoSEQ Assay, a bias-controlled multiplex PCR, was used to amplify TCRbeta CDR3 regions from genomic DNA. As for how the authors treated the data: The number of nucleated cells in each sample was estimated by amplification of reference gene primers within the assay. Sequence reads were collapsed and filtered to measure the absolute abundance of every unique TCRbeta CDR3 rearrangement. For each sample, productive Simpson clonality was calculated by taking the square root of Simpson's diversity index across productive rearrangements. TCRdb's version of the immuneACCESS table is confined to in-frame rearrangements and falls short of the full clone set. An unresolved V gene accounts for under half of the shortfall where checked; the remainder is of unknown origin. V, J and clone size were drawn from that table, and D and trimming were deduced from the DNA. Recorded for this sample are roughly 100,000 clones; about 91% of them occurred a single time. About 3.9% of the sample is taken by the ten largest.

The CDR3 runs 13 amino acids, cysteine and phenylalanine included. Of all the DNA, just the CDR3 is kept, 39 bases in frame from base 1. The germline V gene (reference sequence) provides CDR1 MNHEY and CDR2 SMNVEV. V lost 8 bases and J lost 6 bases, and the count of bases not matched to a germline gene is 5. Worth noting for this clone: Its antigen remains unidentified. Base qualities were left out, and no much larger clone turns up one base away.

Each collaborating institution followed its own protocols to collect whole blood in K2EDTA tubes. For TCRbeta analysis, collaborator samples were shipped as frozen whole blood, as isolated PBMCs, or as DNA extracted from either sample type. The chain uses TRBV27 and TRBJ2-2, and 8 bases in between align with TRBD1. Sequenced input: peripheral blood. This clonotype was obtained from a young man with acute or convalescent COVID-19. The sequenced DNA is TGTGCCAGCGGTTACAGGGGGGCCGGGGAGCTGTTTTTT. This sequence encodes CASGYRGAGELFF.